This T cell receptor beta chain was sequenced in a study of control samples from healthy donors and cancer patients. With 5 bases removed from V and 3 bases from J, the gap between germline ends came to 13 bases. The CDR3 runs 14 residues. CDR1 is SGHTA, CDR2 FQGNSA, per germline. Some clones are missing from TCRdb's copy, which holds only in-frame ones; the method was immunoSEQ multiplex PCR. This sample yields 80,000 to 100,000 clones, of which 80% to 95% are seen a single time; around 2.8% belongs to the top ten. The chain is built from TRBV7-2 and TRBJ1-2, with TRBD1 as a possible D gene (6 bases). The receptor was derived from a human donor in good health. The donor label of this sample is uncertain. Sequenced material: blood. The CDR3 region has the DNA TGTGCCAGCAGCCCGATGGGGGGCTACTATGGCTACACCTTC. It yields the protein CASSPMGGYYGYTF.